This note documents a single T cell receptor beta chain sequence. These data come from a study of blood T cell repertoires in COVID-19. Sequenced by immunoSEQ multiplex PCR; TCRdb stores in-frame clones only, minus some. The data contain fewer than 350,000 clones, 75% to 90% of them seen just once; the ten biggest clones take up over 2%. The receptor's source is a woman aged 25 to 39 who had recovered from COVID-19. Sequencing input: peripheral blood.

CDR3 protein: CASSARGGSNEKLFF. The CDR3 nucleotides read TGTGCCAGCAGCGCCCGCGGGGGTTCAAATGAAAAACTGTTTTTT. V gene TRBV9 combines with J gene TRBJ1-4; possible D gene TRBD1, 5 bases. Trimming removed 3 bases at V and 5 bases at J, with 14 bases between. The CDR3 contains 15 residues. The V gene's germline CDR1 is SGDLS and CDR2 YYNGEE.